The entry below describes one TCR beta chain. The sample originates from a study of T cell changes during pregnancy in multiple sclerosis. Here immunoSEQ multiplex PCR was the method, and the copy in TCRdb shows in-frame clones only, minus some. The profile shows roughly 60,000 clones, 80% to 95% of them singletons. Germline CDR1 reads SGHTA; CDR2 reads FQGTGA. This CDR3 has 14 amino acids. Between the trimmed V and J ends, which lost 5 bases and 7 bases, there was a span of 15 bases. The V call is TRBV7-3, the J call TRBJ2-1; tentative D call: TRBD2 (5 bases). The receptor was isolated from a female donor with multiple sclerosis, enrolled in a pregnancy study. The specimen comprised peripheral blood, sampled in the second trimester of pregnancy. CDR3: CASSDGLRGNEQFF. CDR3 DNA: TGTGCCAGCAGCGACGGGCTTCGAGGGAATGAGCAGTTCTTC.